Listed here are 19 T cell receptor beta chains from one sample, sequenced in a study of blood T cell repertoires in COVID-19. The repertoire was sequenced with immunoSEQ multiplex PCR; TCRdb's copy has only in-frame clones and lacks some. Of roughly 200,000 clones listed, approximately 87% are singletons. Input material: peripheral blood. Source of these receptors: a man in his sixties who had recovered from COVID-19.

This sequence joins TRBV30 and TRBJ1-2; 12 positions match TRBD1. Trimming at V came to 4 bases and at J to 4 bases, leaving 13 bases not matched to a gene. Germline V gene lookup returns CDR1 GTSNPN and CDR2 SVGIG (reference sequence). The CDR3 sequence is 17 residues long. CDR3 sequence reads: CAWIPEGGTGGIYGYTF. The CDR3 nucleotides are TGTGCCTGGATCCCGGAGGGTGGGACAGGGGGCATCTATGGCTACACCTTC.

The V gene is TRBV30, the J gene TRBJ1-2, with TRBD1 matching 10 bases. The length of the CDR3 is 15 residues. Germline-derived CDR1 and CDR2 are GTSNPN and SVGIG (reference sequence). With V trimmed by 2 bases and J by 2 bases, 5 bases remained unmatched. CDR3 nucleotides: TGTGCCTGGAGTAGTCCGACAGGGGGCAACTATGGCTACACCTTC. Translation gives CAWSSPTGGNYGYTF.

This clone was picked up many times. The chain is built from TRBV27 and TRBJ1-1; weak D call: TRBD1 (5 bases). The CDR3 spans 14 residues. Germline V gives CDR1 MNHEY, CDR2 SMNVEV (reference sequence). V shed 6 bases and J shed 1 base, with 12 bases lying between them. Here the CDR3 reads CASRLETGNTEAFF. CDR3 sequence (DNA): TGTGCCAGCAGACTCGAAACAGGGAACACTGAAGCTTTCTTT.

The chain carries TRBV19 and TRBJ2-1; 8 nucleotides match TRBD2. V was pared by 3 bases and J by 6 bases, with 4 bases of the junction left unmatched. Germline V lookup: CDR1 LNHDA, CDR2 SQIVND (reference sequence). CDR3 length: 14 amino acids. The CDR3 bases are TGTGCCAGTAGTATCGGTACTAGCGGCAATGAGCAGTTCTTC. It codes for CASSIGTSGNEQFF.

The chain joins TRBV6-6 to TRBJ2-3, with D unresolved. This CDR3 spans 14 amino acids. Germline V gives CDR1 MNHNY, CDR2 SVGAGI (reference sequence). V was shortened by 2 bases and J by 4 bases, with 10 bases between the two germline ends. CDR3 in amino acids: CASSYPQISDTQYF. In nucleotides, the CDR3 is TGTGCCAGCAGTTACCCCCAGATTTCAGATACGCAGTATTTT.

The chain carries TRBV28 and TRBJ2-2, with D perhaps TRBD1 (6 bases). Looked up from germline, CDR1 is MDHEN and CDR2 is SYDVKM. CDR3 length equals 15 residues. The V end lost 5 bases, the J end lost 1 base, and 11 bases lay between the germline ends. CDR3 loop: CASSKRTVNTGELFF. CDR3 coding DNA: TGTGCCAGCAGTAAGCGGACAGTGAACACCGGGGAGCTGTTTTTT.

The rearrangement links TRBV5-1 to TRBJ1-1; the match to TRBD1 covers 12 bases. The V and J ends lost 4 bases and 2 bases, in that order; junction bases with no gene match: 9. The CDR3 length is 17 residues. CDR1 is SGHRS, CDR2 YFSETQ, per germline. The CDR3 region has the DNA TGCGCCAGCAGCGGGGGACAGGGGGCTGCATCAAACACTGAAGCTTTCTTT. Amino acids: CASSGGQGAASNTEAFF.

The chain is built from TRBV7-6 and TRBJ2-7, with TRBD1 identical over 11 bases. Germline CDR1 reads SGHVS; CDR2 reads FNYEAQ. The ends lost 4 bases at V and 1 base at J; junction bases unmatched: 3. The CDR3 is 15 residues long. The CDR3 loop reads CASSWGQGGSYEQYF. The DNA of the CDR3 is TGTGCCAGCAGCTGGGGACAGGGGGGTTCCTACGAGCAGTACTTC.

V usage is TRBV11-2 and J usage is TRBJ1-1, with D unclear. The V and J ends lost 4 bases and 0 bases respectively, with 6 bases between them. The V gene's germline CDR1 is SGHAT and CDR2 FQNNGV. This CDR3 contains 13 residues. The CDR3 loop reads CASSSRVNTEAFF. CDR3 DNA: TGTGCCAGCAGCTCCCGGGTGAACACTGAAGCTTTCTTT.

CDR3 nucleotide sequence: TGTGCCAGCAGCAGGGCGCGGTATACTGAAGCTTTCTTT. Its translation: CASSRARYTEAFF. The J gene is TRBJ1-1, the V gene TRBV27, with D perhaps matching TRBD1 (5 bases). V was shortened by 6 bases and J by 5 bases, with 13 bases between the two germline ends. Germline V gene sequence: CDR1 MNHEY, CDR2 SMNVEV (reference sequence). There are 13 residues in the CDR3.

The sample holds a few counts of this clone. The chain employs TRBV2 and TRBJ1-6, with D perhaps matching TRBD1 (5 bases). This CDR3 is built from 17 residues. In germline, CDR1 is SNHLY, CDR2 FYNNEI. The ends were cut back, 7 bases at V and 4 bases at J, with 20 bases in the middle. CDR3 residues: CASKVGSGGDYNSPLHF. CDR3 in DNA: TGTGCCAGCAAAGTTGGGTCCGGGGGGGATTATAATTCACCCCTCCACTTT.

The rearrangement links TRBV18 to TRBJ2-5; 8 positions match TRBD1. Germline CDR1 and CDR2: KGHSH and LQKENI. The junction had 4 bases not matched to a gene; V was cut back by 3 bases and J by 1 base. This CDR3 contains 15 residues. The CDR3: CASSPQGAFQETQYF. The CDR3, as DNA: TGTGCCAGCTCACCCCAGGGGGCTTTCCAAGAGACCCAGTACTTC.

CDR3 residues: CASSFRGSRGYNEQFF. CDR3 nucleotide sequence: TGTGCCAGCAGCTTCAGGGGTAGTCGGGGATACAATGAGCAGTTCTTC. The rearrangement joins TRBV7-6 to TRBJ2-1; TRBD1 is a possible D gene (6 bases). The CDR3 contains 16 residues. The germline V gene encodes CDR1 SGHVS and CDR2 FNYEAQ. V gave up 3 bases and J gave up 4 bases, with 16 bases separating them.

This chain uses TRBV10-1 with TRBJ1-1, with D hard to call. CDR1 and CDR2 from the germline V gene are WNHNN and SYGVQD (reference sequence). V gave up 8 bases and J gave up 0 bases, with 10 bases separating them. CDR3 length: 13 residues. This chain's CDR3 is CASHESVNTEAFF. The DNA for the CDR3 is TGCGCCAGCCACGAATCGGTGAACACTGAAGCTTTCTTT.

V is TRBV7-9 and J is TRBJ2-2, with 9 bases matching TRBD1. CDR1 is SEHNR, CDR2 FQNEAQ, per germline (reference sequence). V shed 8 bases and J 6 bases; nucleotides not matched to a gene: 10. The CDR3 has 15 residues. The CDR3 bases are TGTGCCAGCGAGAAACAGGGGGCGTTAGCCGGGGAGCTGTTTTTT. It yields the protein CASEKQGALAGELFF.

About this clone: Other nucleotide sequences from this sample produce the same CDR3. The chain is built from TRBV6-6 and TRBJ2-5, with D perhaps matching TRBD2 (6 bases). Germline V gene data show CDR1 as MNHNY and CDR2 as SVGAGI (reference sequence). V gave up 0 bases and J gave up 2 bases, with 7 bases separating them. The CDR3 totals 14 residues. The CDR3 spells CASSYSAGQETQYF. The DNA of the CDR3 is TGTGCCAGCAGTTACTCGGCGGGGCAAGAGACCCAGTACTTC.

The chain carries TRBV18 and TRBJ2-7, with TRBD2 matching over 7 bases. J was trimmed by 6 bases and V by 3 bases; bases with no gene match: 2. The CDR3 is 12 residues long. Germline V gene lookup returns CDR1 KGHSH and CDR2 LQKENI. CDR3 in DNA: TGTGCCAGCTCACCGGGAGGGGTCGAGCAGTACTTC. Its protein product is CASSPGGVEQYF.

The CDR3 DNA follows: TGTGCCAGCAGCTTAATTCCAGGGGGCAACCATGGCTACACCTTC. It codes for CASSLIPGGNHGYTF. The chain couples TRBV11-2 to TRBJ1-2, with 8 bases lining up with TRBD1. CDR1 is SGHAT and CDR2 is FQNNGV in the germline V gene. The CDR3 consists of 15 residues. V shed 2 bases, J shed 6 bases, and the junction held 8 bases outside the gene matches.

This rearrangement joins TRBV27 to TRBJ1-2; 9 positions match TRBD1. From germline, CDR1 is MNHEY and CDR2 SMNVEV (reference sequence). The CDR3 contains 14 residues. V was pared by 5 bases and J by 1 base, with 2 bases of the junction left unmatched. The CDR3 DNA sequence: TGTGCCAGCAGTATGGGACAGGGTAACTATGGCTACACCTTC. Translation gives CASSMGQGNYGYTF.